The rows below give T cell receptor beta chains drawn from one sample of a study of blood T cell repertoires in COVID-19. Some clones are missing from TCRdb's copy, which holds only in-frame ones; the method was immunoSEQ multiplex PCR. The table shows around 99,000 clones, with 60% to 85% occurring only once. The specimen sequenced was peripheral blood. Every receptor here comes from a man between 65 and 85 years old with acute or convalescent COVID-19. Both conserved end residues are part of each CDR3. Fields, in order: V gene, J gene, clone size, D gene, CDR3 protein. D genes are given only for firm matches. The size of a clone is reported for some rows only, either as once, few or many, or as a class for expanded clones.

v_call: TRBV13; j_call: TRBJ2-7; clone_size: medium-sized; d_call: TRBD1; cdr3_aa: CASSPGTVNSHTYEQYF
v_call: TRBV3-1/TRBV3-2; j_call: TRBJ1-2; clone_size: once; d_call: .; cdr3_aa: CASNERGIYTF
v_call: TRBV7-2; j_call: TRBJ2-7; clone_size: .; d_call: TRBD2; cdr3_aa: CASRPIWTSGDYEQYF
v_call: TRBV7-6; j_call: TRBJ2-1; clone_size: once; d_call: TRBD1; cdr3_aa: CASSQGQAVSSYNEQFF
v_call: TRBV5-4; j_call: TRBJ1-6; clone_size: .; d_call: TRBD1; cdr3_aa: CASSSPGQGFISPLHF
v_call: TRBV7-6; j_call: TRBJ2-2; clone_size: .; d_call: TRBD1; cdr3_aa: CASSLDVTGQGAAGELFF
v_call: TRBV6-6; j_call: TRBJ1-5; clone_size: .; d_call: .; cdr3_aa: CASRGVSSNQPQHF
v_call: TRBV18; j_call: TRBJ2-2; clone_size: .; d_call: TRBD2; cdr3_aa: CASSPFSGGANTGELFF
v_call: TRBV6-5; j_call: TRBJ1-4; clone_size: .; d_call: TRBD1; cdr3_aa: CASSNDRATNEKLFF
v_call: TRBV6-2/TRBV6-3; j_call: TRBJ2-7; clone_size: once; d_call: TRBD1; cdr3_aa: CASSAITGTGGGEYF
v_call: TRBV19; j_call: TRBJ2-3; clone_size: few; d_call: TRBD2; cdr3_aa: CASSAEAGGRADTQYF
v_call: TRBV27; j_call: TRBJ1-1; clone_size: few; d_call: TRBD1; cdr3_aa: CASRRQGEAFF
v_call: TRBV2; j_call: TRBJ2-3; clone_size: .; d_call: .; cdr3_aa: CASSERVTDTQYF
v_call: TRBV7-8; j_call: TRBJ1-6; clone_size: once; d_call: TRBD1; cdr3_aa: CASSGRQGGNSPLHF
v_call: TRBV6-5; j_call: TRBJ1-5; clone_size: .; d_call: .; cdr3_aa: CASRVDSYQPQHF
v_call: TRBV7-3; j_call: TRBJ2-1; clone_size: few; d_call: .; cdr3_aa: CASSLNVGGTVYNEQFF
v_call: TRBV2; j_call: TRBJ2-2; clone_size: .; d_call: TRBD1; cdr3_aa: CASLGQGTGELFF
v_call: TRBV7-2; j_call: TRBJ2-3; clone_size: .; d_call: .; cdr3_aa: CASSLGGPLTDTQYF
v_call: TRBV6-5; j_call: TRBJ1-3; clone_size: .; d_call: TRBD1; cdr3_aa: CASSYSIGGGNTIYF
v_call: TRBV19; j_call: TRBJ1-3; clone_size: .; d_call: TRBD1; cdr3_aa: CASSIQDRAPGNTIYF
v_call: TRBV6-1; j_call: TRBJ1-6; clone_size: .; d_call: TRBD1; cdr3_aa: CASSVGAGGGYSPLHF
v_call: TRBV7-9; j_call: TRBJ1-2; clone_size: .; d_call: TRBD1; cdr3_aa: CASSLSTGNYGYTF
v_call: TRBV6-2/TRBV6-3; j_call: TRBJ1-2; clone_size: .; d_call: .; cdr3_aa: CASRPGSAEFYGYTF
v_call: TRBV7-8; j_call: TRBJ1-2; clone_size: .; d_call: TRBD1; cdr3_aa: CASSVDRGHGYTF
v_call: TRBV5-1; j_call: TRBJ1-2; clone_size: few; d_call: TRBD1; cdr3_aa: CASSLAGTGEPLGYTF
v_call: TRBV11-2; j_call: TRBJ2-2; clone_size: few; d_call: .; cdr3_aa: CASSSLAASGELFF
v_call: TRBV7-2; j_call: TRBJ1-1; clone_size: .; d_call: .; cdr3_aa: CASSLEGLGKAFF
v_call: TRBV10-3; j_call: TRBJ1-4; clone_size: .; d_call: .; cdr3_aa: CAISESGSDFEKLFF
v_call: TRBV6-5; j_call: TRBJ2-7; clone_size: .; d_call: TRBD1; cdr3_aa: CASTYGGGQGKYF
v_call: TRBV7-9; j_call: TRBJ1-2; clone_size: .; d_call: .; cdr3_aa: CASSPGLESGYTF
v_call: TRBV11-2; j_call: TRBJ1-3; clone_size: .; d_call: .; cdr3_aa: CASSLGHSGNTIYF
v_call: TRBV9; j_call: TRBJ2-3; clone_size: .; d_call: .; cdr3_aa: CASSVGGAITDTQYF